Described below is a single TCR beta chain sequence and its context. Its antigen remains unidentified. This sample stems from a study of PD-1 blockade in classical Hodgkin lymphoma. Study-wide results and caveats: A reduction in baseline TCR diversity was reportedly seen in newly diagnosed patients relative to healthy donors. By C4D1 there was a significant rise in CD4+ TCR diversity but not in CD8+ TCR diversity.

This CDR3 has 15 amino acids. Trimming stripped 3 bases from V and 4 bases from J, with 15 bases between. The germline V gene encodes CDR1 MDHEN and CDR2 SYDVKM. Using immunoSEQ multiplex PCR, the repertoire was profiled, and TCRdb retains in-frame clones only, with some absent. The table records 65,000 to 95,000 clones, 75% to 90% of them present only once. Every one of the patients relapsed after autologous stem cell transplantation (brentuximab vedotin exposure was variable). This TCR was recovered from a human donor with classical Hodgkin lymphoma. The source was peripheral blood mononuclear cells (PBMCs), collected at baseline. This sequence joins TRBV28 and TRBJ1-2, with a tentative D call TRBD1 (6 bases). The CDR3 protein is CASSFPTGTAYGYTF. The CDR3 DNA sequence: TGTGCCAGCAGTTTCCCTACAGGGACCGCCTATGGCTACACCTTC.